Following are 12 T cell receptor beta chains from one sample sequenced in a study of cytomegalovirus exposure and HLA in healthy donors. With 60 Vbeta and 13 Jbeta primers, the PCR was carried out. Sequencing was performed with immunoSEQ multiplex PCR; in TCRdb, only in-frame clones are kept and a portion is missing. The sample holds over 100,000 clones, roughly 80% seen once. The sequencing input was PBMCs. The receptor set was obtained from a male donor in good health and CMV-seronegative.

The genes are TRBV28 and TRBJ2-1; D possibly corresponds to TRBD2 (5 bases). CDR1 MDHEN and CDR2 SYDVKM come from the germline V gene. The CDR3 length is 15 residues. V was shortened by 3 bases and J by 6 bases, with 15 bases between the two germline ends. The CDR3 sequence is CASSFPSPNSNEQFF. DNA of the CDR3: TGTGCCAGCAGTTTCCCTAGCCCGAACTCCAATGAGCAGTTCTTC.

This sequence joins TRBV4-1 and TRBJ1-2; 8 bases align to TRBD1. The CDR3 loop spans 14 amino acids. The germline V gene has CDR1 MGHRA and CDR2 YSYEKL. J gave up 2 bases and V 4 bases, and 3 bases lay outside the gene matches. CDR3: CASSLGQGNYGYTF. In nucleotides, the CDR3 is TGCGCCAGCAGCCTAGGACAGGGAAACTATGGCTACACCTTC.

The gene calls are TRBV12-5 and TRBJ2-1; 12 bases fit TRBD2. Germline loops: CDR1 LGHNT, CDR2 FRNRAP. The CDR3 extends over 17 amino acids. The V segment lost 8 bases and the J segment 9 bases; nucleotides outside the gene matches: 17. The CDR3 DNA is TGTGCTAGTTCCGTTAGTCGACTAGCGGGAGCGGCGATTGAGCAGTTCTTC. It codes for CASSVSRLAGAAIEQFF.

The V call is TRBV5-1, the J call TRBJ1-1, with a weak D call TRBD1 (5 bases). This CDR3 has 16 amino acids. Germline CDR1 is SGHRS and CDR2 is YFSETQ. Trimming removed 0 bases from V and 0 bases from J, with 12 bases in between. The CDR3, as DNA: TGCGCCAGCAGCTTGGATCACAGGTACATGAACACTGAAGCTTTCTTT. Amino acids: CASSLDHRYMNTEAFF.

V gene TRBV18 combines with J gene TRBJ1-4; 7 bases are shared with TRBD1. The CDR3 sequence is 15 residues long. CDR1 is KGHSH, CDR2 LQKENI, per germline. V was pared by 0 bases and J by 8 bases, with 6 bases of the junction left unmatched. The CDR3 DNA reads TGTGCCAGCTCACCACCGGGGACAGCTCGGGAAAAACTGTTTTTT. Protein sequence: CASSPPGTAREKLFF.

On this clone: The junction and the germline gene differ at one end; a read error may be behind it. The V and J genes are TRBV7-9 and TRBJ2-7; D gene ambiguous. From germline, CDR1 is SEHNR and CDR2 FQNEAQ (reference sequence). This CDR3 is built from 16 residues. The CDR3: CSSSFGRTIEGYEQYF. In DNA form, the CDR3 reads TGTTCCAGCAGCTTTGGGCGTACAATAGAAGGCTACGAGCAGTACTTC.

The chain is built from TRBV5-4 and TRBJ2-2; TRBD2 might be the D (5 bases). Germline lookup yields CDR1 SGHNT and CDR2 YYREEE (reference sequence). The germline V and J ends were trimmed by 2 bases and 3 bases, with 14 bases remaining between them. The CDR3 extends over 16 amino acids. Written as DNA, the CDR3 is TGTGCCAGCAGCTTAGCACGGTTCGGGGACACCGGGGAGCTGTTTTTT. Translated: CASSLARFGDTGELFF. The variable domain in full, with the rest retrieved from reference TRBV5-4 and TRBJ2-2, is ETGVTQSPTHLIKTRGQQVTLRCSSQSGHNTVSWYQQALGQGPQFIFQYYREEENGRGNFPPRFSGLQFPNYSSELNVNALELDDSALYLCASSLARFGDTGELFFGEGSRLTVL.

J is TRBJ2-1 and V is TRBV15, with a weak D call TRBD1 (6 bases). The CDR3 has 17 residues. Germline V gene lookup returns CDR1 LNHNV and CDR2 YYDKDF (reference sequence). V was shortened by 3 bases and J by 0 bases, with 15 bases between the two germline ends. DNA for the CDR3: TGTGCCACCAGCAGCACTAAGGGGGACATCTCCTACAATGAGCAGTTCTTC. The encoded protein is CATSSTKGDISYNEQFF.

The chain recombines TRBV6-1 with TRBJ2-2; possible D gene TRBD1, 6 bases. This CDR3 contains 13 residues. Trimming removed 5 bases from V and 4 bases from J, with 8 bases in between. Germline lookup yields CDR1 MNHNS and CDR2 SASEGT. CDR3 amino acids: CASSRGGTGELFF. CDR3 nucleotide sequence: TGTGCCAGCAGTAGAGGGGGCACCGGGGAGCTGTTTTTT.

This clone was found a few times. This chain connects TRBV7-2 to TRBJ2-2, with D unresolved. V was pared by 5 bases and J by 4 bases, with 20 bases between. CDR1 and CDR2 from the germline V gene are SGHTA and FQGNSA. CDR3 length equals 17 residues. The CDR3 sequence is CASSPAVVPLGTGELFF. In nucleotides, the CDR3 is TGTGCCAGCAGCCCGGCGGTAGTGCCTTTGGGCACCGGGGAGCTGTTTTTT.

This chain links TRBV29-1 with TRBJ2-5; possibly TRBD2 for D (5 bases). The CDR3 consists of 13 residues. Germline CDR1 and CDR2: SQVTM and ANQGSEA. Trimming took 1 base from V and 3 from J, leaving 9 bases between them. The CDR3 spells CSVEADGKETQYF. As DNA, the CDR3 is TGCAGCGTTGAAGCGGACGGGAAAGAGACCCAGTACTTC.

V gene TRBV28 combines with J gene TRBJ2-3, with D possibly matching TRBD1 (7 bases). The CDR3 is 16 amino acids. Trimming stripped 2 bases from V and 3 bases from J, with 15 bases between. Germline V lookup: CDR1 MDHEN, CDR2 SYDVKM. The CDR3 DNA is TGTGCCAGCAGTTTAACGAAGGGGGCGGGGACAGATACGCAGTATTTT. The encoded protein is CASSLTKGAGTDTQYF. Full variable domain (remainder filled in from reference TRBV28 and TRBJ2-3): DVKVTQSSRYLVKRTGEKVFLECVQDMDHENMFWYRQDPGLGLRLIYFSYDVKMKEKGDIPEGYSVSREKKERFSLILESASTNQTSMYLCASSLTKGAGTDTQYFGPGTRLTVL.